The 22 T cell receptor beta chains below all came from one sample that was sequenced in a study of tumor-infiltrating lymphocytes in glioblastoma multiforme. TCRB libraries came from RNA via three nested multiplex PCR rounds. MiXCR was run by TCRdb on the multiplex PCR reads, yielding one entry per CDR3 protein. Among over 14,000 distinct CDR3 sequences listed, roughly 73% were seen once. The sample taken for sequencing was brain tumor tissue. These receptors came from a male donor with glioblastoma.

This clonotype was recorded a few times. V is TRBV7-9 and J is TRBJ2-7; 8 bases agree with TRBD1. Germline-derived CDR1 and CDR2 are SEHNR and FQNEAQ (reference sequence). CDR3 length equals 17 residues. V shed 5 bases and J 4 bases; nucleotides not matched to a gene: 16. CDR3 loop: CASSTPPAGTGKYEQYF. The CDR3, as DNA: TGTGCCAGCAGCACTCCTCCGGCCGGGACAGGAAAGTACGAGCAGTACTTC.

This clonotype was counted a few times. At one boundary the junction diverges from the germline segment, which might be a read error. The CDR3 coding sequence is TGTGTCAGCAGCTCCGATAGGGGCTCCTACGAGCAGTACTTC. Its translation is CVSSSDRGSYEQYF. The gene calls are TRBV6-5 and TRBJ2-7, with D possibly TRBD1 on 5 matching bases. CDR1 MNHEY and CDR2 SVGAGI come from the germline V gene. This CDR3 region has 14 residues.

This chain connects TRBV12-3 or TRBV12-4 to TRBJ2-7; possibly TRBD2 for D (6 bases). This CDR3 is built from 15 residues. Deletions cut 1 base from V and 2 bases from J, with 12 bases between. The CDR3 DNA reads as TGTGCCAGCAGTTTAGGGGGGGAGCTCCCCTACGAGCAGTACTTC. Encoded protein: CASSLGGELPYEQYF.

The DNA for the CDR3 is TGTGCCAGCAGCAACACAGGGGAGTCCTATGGCTACACCTTC. Protein sequence: CASSNTGESYGYTF. The chain has TRBV5-4 and TRBJ1-2; 7 nucleotides agree with TRBD1. The CDR3 contains 14 residues. The V and J ends lost 4 bases and 4 bases, in that order; junction bases with no gene match: 7. Per the germline V gene, CDR1 is SGHNT and CDR2 is YYREEE (reference sequence). The full variable domain, completed using reference TRBV5-4 and TRBJ1-2, is ETGVTQSPTHLIKTRGQQVTLRCSSQSGHNTVSWYQQALGQGPQFIFQYYREEENGRGNFPPRFSGLQFPNYSSELNVNALELDDSALYLCASSNTGESYGYTFGSGTRLTVV.

In the case of this clonotype: This likely comes from a read error, as the CDR3 has no conserved phenylalanine or tryptophan at its end. The chain links TRBV20-1 to TRBJ2-1, with TRBD2 matching over 11 bases. V trimming: 6 bases; J trimming: 12 bases; junction bases outside the gene matches: 10. The CDR3 runs 13 residues. Germline V gene lookup returns CDR1 DFQATT and CDR2 SNEGSKA (reference sequence). The chain's CDR3 is CSASPASGRWQFL. CDR3 coding DNA: TGCAGTGCCAGCCCTGCTAGCGGGAGGTGGCAGTTCCTC.

This clonotype was detected only once. The chain uses TRBV12-3 or TRBV12-4 and TRBJ2-1; TRBD1 matches at 10 bases. The CDR3 totals 15 residues. The V and J ends lost 2 bases and 5 bases, in that order; junction bases with no gene match: 3. The CDR3 coding sequence is TGTGCCAGCAGTTTATCCGGGACAGGGGACAATGAGCAGTTCTTC. This codes for CASSLSGTGDNEQFF.

The CDR3: CASSPAEGGNQPQHF. The CDR3 DNA reads as TGCGCCAGCAGCCCCGCGGAGGGTGGCAATCAGCCCCAGCATTTT. The rearrangement joins TRBV4-1 to TRBJ1-5; D uncertain. This CDR3 comprises 15 residues. V was pared by 4 bases and J by 2 bases, with 12 bases between. Germline V gene data show CDR1 as MGHRA and CDR2 as YSYEKL.

This clonotype was observed at least ten times. V and J are TRBV7-9 and TRBJ1-2; D unclear. CDR1 and CDR2 (germline): SEHNR, FQNEAQ (reference sequence). Trimming shortened V by 8 bases and J by 4 bases, and 11 bases separated the two germline ends. CDR3 length: 12 residues. CDR3 nucleotide sequence: TGTGCCAGCGGTGGTACTGCCTATGGCTACACCTTC. It translates to CASGGTAYGYTF.

V and J are TRBV11-1 and TRBJ2-2, with D maybe TRBD1 (5 bases). Germline values: CDR1 SGHAT, CDR2 FQDESV (reference sequence). V lost 6 bases to trimming and J lost 9 bases, with 20 bases between them. The CDR3 length is 15 residues. CDR3: CASSLMSTDTRELFF. The CDR3 region has the DNA TGTGCCAGCAGTTTGATGTCGACGGACACACGGGAGCTGTTTTTT.

The J gene is TRBJ2-4, the V gene TRBV11-2; 10 bases are a match to TRBD2. V lost 3 bases to trimming and J lost 5 bases; unmatched junction nucleotides: 1. This CDR3 has 14 residues. The V gene's germline CDR1 is SGHAT and CDR2 FQNNGV. The CDR3 DNA reads TGTGCCAGCAGCTTTGGACTAGCGGAAAACATTCAGTACTTC. This translates into CASSFGLAENIQYF.

About this clonotype: The missing conserved phenylalanine or tryptophan at the end of this CDR3 makes a read error likely. The chain links TRBV11-3 to TRBJ2-3, with unresolved D. The V gene lost 4 bases and the J gene lost 2 bases, with 10 bases spanning the gap. The CDR3 runs to 14 residues. Germline V gene sequence: CDR1 SGHNT, CDR2 YENEEA. CDR3 bases: TGTGCCAGCAGCTGTGAGAGTCACACAGATACGCAGTATCTC. Residues: CASSCESHTDTQYL.

In the case of this clonotype: The CDR3 end shows no conserved phenylalanine or tryptophan, and so a read error is likely. The V gene is TRBV20-1, the J gene TRBJ2-1; 9 positions match TRBD1. The J call is uncertain, as TRBJ2-7 better fits the DNA end. The CDR3 runs 14 residues. Germline V lookup: CDR1 DFQATT, CDR2 SNEGSKA (reference sequence). The CDR3 nucleotides read TGCAGTGCTGCCACAGGGGGCCATCCCTACGAGCAGTACATC. Translation: CSAATGGHPYEQYI.

V gene TRBV20-1 combines with J gene TRBJ2-1, with TRBD2 identical over 9 bases. This CDR3 comprises 16 residues. Germline V gives CDR1 DFQATT, CDR2 SNEGSKA (reference sequence). The CDR3 DNA sequence: TGCTATGCTAGTCGACCGGGGCTAGCGGGAATGAATGAGCAGTTCTTC. Residues: CYASRPGLAGMNEQFF.

The rearrangement links TRBV11-2 to TRBJ2-2, with D perhaps matching TRBD1 or TRBD2 (6 bases each). Germline CDR1 reads SGHAT; CDR2 reads FQNNGV. CDR3 length: 15 residues. V was trimmed by 1 base and J by 5 bases, leaving 11 bases between them. The CDR3 region has the DNA TGTGCCAGCAGCTTAGGACAGGAGGGGACCGGGGAGCTGTTTTTT. As protein: CASSLGQEGTGELFF.

The gene calls are TRBV6-2 or TRBV6-3 and TRBJ1-5; D is ambiguous. CDR1 and CDR2 from the germline V gene are MNHEY and SVGEGT. The V gene lost 6 bases and the J gene lost 3 bases, with 9 bases spanning the gap. The CDR3 length is 13 residues. As DNA, the CDR3 is TGTGCCAGCAGCCAACGTGACAATCAGCCCCAGCATTTT. It codes for CASSQRDNQPQHF.

The sample holds one count of this clonotype. This may be a read error, as it is one base from a much larger clone. The chain combines TRBV20-1 with TRBJ1-1; D is unclear. The CDR3 totals 14 residues. V was clipped by 0 bases and J by 5 bases, with 13 bases between them. In germline, CDR1 is DFQATT, CDR2 SNEGSKA (reference sequence). CDR3 nucleotides: TGCAGTGCTAGAGACAGGAGATCGGGGACTGAAGCTTTCTTT. This gives the protein CSARDRRSGTEAFF.

V is TRBV11-2 and J is TRBJ2-5; D perhaps matches TRBD2 (6 bases). The V end was cut by 1 base, the J end by 5 bases, with 23 bases between. CDR1 is SGHAT, CDR2 FQNNGV, per germline. The CDR3 is 18 residues long. The CDR3 here is CASSLVGLAPRVKETQYF. In DNA form, the CDR3 reads TGTGCCAGCAGCTTAGTAGGTCTAGCGCCACGAGTAAAGGAGACCCAGTACTTC.

About this clonotype: Germline and junction disagree at one end, which may indicate a read error. The chain couples TRBV11-2 to TRBJ2-3, with 11 nucleotides matching TRBD2. The CDR3 has 14 residues. The germline gives CDR1 SGHAT, CDR2 FQNNGV. The CDR3 sequence: CASNILAGEDTKYF. The CDR3 DNA is TGTGCCAGCAACATACTAGCGGGGGAAGATACGAAGTATTTT.

The chain joins TRBV6-2 or TRBV6-3 to TRBJ1-1; no definite D call. Germline CDR1 is MNHEY and CDR2 is SVGEGT. CDR3 size: 14 residues. Trimming took off 1 base at V and 3 bases at J, with 9 bases between the two ends. CDR3 amino acids: CASSYFGVYTEAFF. The CDR3 DNA reads TGTGCCAGCAGTTACTTCGGGGTGTACACTGAAGCTTTCTTT.

Notes on this clonotype: At one of its ends the junction is not consistent with the germline gene, which may arise from a read error. The chain has TRBV11-2 and TRBJ2-1; 8 bases line up with TRBD2. The CDR3 consists of 20 residues. CDR1 is SGHAT and CDR2 is FQNNGV in the germline V gene. CDR3 DNA: TGTGCCAGCAGCTTCACCGGGACTAACGGGAGGACTAGCTCCTACAATGAGCAGCTCTTC. It specifies CASSFTGTNGRTSSYNEQLF. The full variable domain, its missing parts supplied by reference TRBV11-2 and TRBJ2-1, is EAGVAQSPRYKIIEKRQSVAFWCNPISGHATLYWYQQILGQGPKLLIQFQNNGVVDDSQLPKDRFSAERLKGVDSTLKIQPAKLEDSAVYLCASSFTGTNGRTSSYNEQLFGPGTRLTVL.

This rearrangement joins TRBV12-3 or TRBV12-4 to TRBJ2-1, with D tentatively TRBD2 (5 bases). This CDR3 is built from 13 residues. The V and J ends lost 1 base and 4 bases respectively, with 5 bases between them. CDR3 region: CASSLGLYNEQFF. CDR3 DNA sequence: TGTGCCAGCAGTTTAGGACTATACAATGAGCAGTTCTTC.

This sequence joins TRBV11-3 and TRBJ2-1; 12 nucleotides align to TRBD1. CDR3 length: 17 amino acids. Germline V gene lookup returns CDR1 SGHNT and CDR2 YENEEA. V was clipped by 1 base and J by 7 bases; unmatched bases: 8. CDR3 bases: TGTGCCAGCAGCTTAGGGGCCGGGACAGGGGGCACAAATGAGCAGTTCTTC. Encoded protein: CASSLGAGTGGTNEQFF.